This T cell receptor (beta chain) emerged from a study of cytomegalovirus exposure and HLA in healthy donors. This table comes from immunoSEQ multiplex PCR, and its TCRdb copy is limited to in-frame clones, with some not included. Of 150,000 to 180,000 clones in the sample, just over 85% were seen once. This CDR3 spans 14 amino acids. After removal of 7 bases from V and 1 base from J, the junction contained 5 bases not matched to a gene. The germline CDR1 and CDR2 sequences are LNHDA and SQIVND (reference sequence). The sample consisted of PBMCs. V gene TRBV19 combines with J gene TRBJ2-7, with TRBD1 matching over 9 bases. The clonotype originates from a human donor in good health. The CDR3 DNA sequence: TGTGCCAGTAATACCGGGACAGGGTCCTACGAGCAGTACTTC. This sequence encodes CASNTGTGSYEQYF.